These 14 T cell receptor beta chains came from one sample sequenced in a study of T-cell reconstitution after alpha-beta-depleted transplantation in children. Researchers prepared the TCRbeta library using unique molecular identifiers, the study reports. One entry per CDR3 protein, called by TCRdb with MiXCR from the PCR reads. The sample lists over 150,000 distinct CDR3 sequences, approximately 6.9% seen once, with 4.5% to 6.5% in the top ten. The starting material was PBMCs, obtained before TCRalphabeta/CD19-depleted stem cell transplant. The receptors were gathered from a boy younger than 10 with acute lymphoblastic leukemia, due to receive a stem cell transplant.

This clonotype appeared many times. The chain links TRBV11-2 to TRBJ1-5; TRBD1 agrees at 8 bases. CDR1 and CDR2 from the germline V gene are SGHAT and FQNNGV. This CDR3 is 15 amino acids long. The V gene end was trimmed by 5 bases and the J gene end by 0 bases; junction bases not matched to a gene: 3. The CDR3 DNA sequence: TGTGCCAGCAGCGTCGACAGGGGTAGCAATCAGCCCCAGCATTTT. Its protein is CASSVDRGSNQPQHF. Filled out from reference TRBV11-2 and TRBJ1-5, the complete variable domain reads EAGVAQSPRYKIIEKRQSVAFWCNPISGHATLYWYQQILGQGPKLLIQFQNNGVVDDSQLPKDRFSAERLKGVDSTLKIQPAKLEDSAVYLCASSVDRGSNQPQHFGDGTRLSIL.

This clonotype was detected many times. This rearrangement joins TRBV30 to TRBJ1-5; D is undetermined. Trimming took 0 bases from V and 2 from J, leaving 8 bases between them. Germline CDR1 is GTSNPN and CDR2 is SVGIG (reference sequence). The CDR3 is made up of 14 amino acids. CDR3 bases: TGTGCCTGGAGTGTGAGGTCGGGCAATCAGCCCCAGCATTTT. It specifies CAWSVRSGNQPQHF. Looking up the rest from reference TRBV30 and TRBJ1-5 gives the full variable domain: SQTIHQWPATLVQPVGSPLSLECTVEGTSNPNLYWYRQAAGRGLQLLFYSVGIGQISSEVPQNLSASRPQDRQFILSSKKLLLSDSGFYLCAWSVRSGNQPQHFGDGTRLSIL.

This clonotype was seen many times. The chain is built from TRBV7-2 and TRBJ2-1, with D unresolved. With 3 bases removed from V and 0 bases from J, the gap between germline ends came to 6 bases. The CDR3 is made up of 14 amino acids. CDR1 is SGHTA and CDR2 is FQGNSA in the germline V gene. The CDR3 here is CASSFDRSYNEQFF. Written as DNA, the CDR3 is TGTGCCAGCAGCTTTGACCGCTCCTACAATGAGCAGTTCTTC.

This clonotype was detected ten times or more. The chain joins TRBV4-3 to TRBJ2-1; TRBD2 matches 7 bases. The germline V gene encodes CDR1 LGHNA and CDR2 YSLEER. The CDR3 runs 15 residues. After removal of 1 base from V and 4 bases from J, the junction contained 4 bases not matched to a gene. The CDR3 sequence: CASSQVLAAYNEQFF. The CDR3 coding sequence is TGCGCCAGCAGCCAAGTCCTAGCGGCTTACAATGAGCAGTTCTTC.

Ten or more counts support this clonotype. This CDR3 is CASSLGDSPLHF. The CDR3 nucleotides read TGTGCCAGCAGCTTGGGGGATTCACCCCTCCACTTT. The chain employs TRBV7-9 and TRBJ1-6, with D perhaps matching TRBD1 (5 bases). Germline V gives CDR1 SEHNR, CDR2 FQNEAQ (reference sequence). V shed 3 bases and J shed 8 bases, with 5 bases lying between them. The CDR3 has 12 residues.

This clonotype has at least ten counts. The chain uses TRBV7-2 and TRBJ2-3; possibly TRBD2 for D (6 bases). With 2 bases removed from V and 3 bases from J, the gap between germline ends came to 12 bases. Looked up from germline, CDR1 is SGHTA and CDR2 is FQGNSA. The CDR3 spans 15 residues. The CDR3 loop reads CASSLRDFSTDTQYF. The DNA for the CDR3 is TGTGCCAGCAGCTTAAGGGACTTCTCAACAGATACGCAGTATTTT.

This chain uses TRBV7-9 with TRBJ2-5; tentatively, D is TRBD2 (5 bases). CDR1 and CDR2 (germline): SEHNR, FQNEAQ (reference sequence). Trimming removed 5 bases at V and 1 base at J, with 14 bases between. CDR3 size: 15 residues. The CDR3 here is CASSPGSGFQETQYF. In nucleotides, the CDR3 is TGTGCCAGCAGCCCCGGTTCGGGGTTCCAAGAGACCCAGTACTTC.

This clonotype has a handful of counts. V gene TRBV3-1 combines with J gene TRBJ2-1, with 8 bases identical to TRBD2. Germline lookup yields CDR1 LGHDT and CDR2 YNNKEL (reference sequence). CDR3 length equals 16 residues. J gave up 4 bases and V 0 bases, and 5 bases lay outside the gene matches. This chain's CDR3 is CASSQEGLAGYNEQFF. For the CDR3, the DNA is TGTGCCAGCAGCCAAGAAGGGCTAGCGGGTTACAATGAGCAGTTCTTC.

This clonotype appeared many times. This sequence joins TRBV20-1 and TRBJ2-1; TRBD2 might be the D (6 bases). The germline V and J ends were trimmed by 6 bases and 6 bases, with 24 bases remaining between them. This CDR3 has 16 amino acids. Per the germline V gene, CDR1 is DFQATT and CDR2 is SNEGSKA (reference sequence). The CDR3 reads CSAPWPGTQNGNEQFF. DNA for the CDR3: TGCAGTGCGCCCTGGCCCGGGACTCAAAACGGCAATGAGCAGTTCTTC.

The chain combines TRBV6-2 or TRBV6-3 with TRBJ2-7; D remains ambiguous. CDR3 length equals 13 residues. Germline V CDR1 and CDR2: MNHEY, SVGEGT. With 2 bases removed from V and 6 bases from J, the gap between germline ends came to 11 bases. This CDR3 reads CASSYRWEGEQYF. CDR3 bases: TGTGCCAGCAGTTACCGGTGGGAAGGCGAGCAGTACTTC.

The rearrangement joins TRBV7-3 to TRBJ2-5, with D tentatively TRBD2 (5 bases). CDR1 is SGHTA, CDR2 FQGTGA, per germline. CDR3 length equals 13 residues. Trimming shortened V by 5 bases and J by 5 bases, and 12 bases separated the two germline ends. The CDR3 nucleotides read TGTGCCAGCAGCCGGCTAGCAGGCGAGACCCAGTACTTC. Its protein is CASSRLAGETQYF.

This clonotype was seen ten or more times. The V gene is TRBV19, the J gene TRBJ1-1; unclear D gene. This CDR3 region has 15 residues. The V gene's germline CDR1 is LNHDA and CDR2 SQIVND (reference sequence). The V end was cut by 0 bases, the J end by 0 bases, with 8 bases between. CDR3 DNA sequence: TGTGCCAGTAGTATAGACCCGGACCTGAACACTGAAGCTTTCTTT. This codes for CASSIDPDLNTEAFF.

This clonotype was counted at least ten times. The V call is TRBV5-1, the J call TRBJ2-7; D is possibly TRBD1 (6 bases). The germline V gene encodes CDR1 SGHRS and CDR2 YFSETQ. The CDR3 totals 15 residues. Trimming took off 1 base at V and 2 bases at J, with 13 bases between the two ends. CDR3 bases: TGCGCCAGCAGCTTGTCCACAGGGAATCCCTACGAGCAGTACTTC. This gives the protein CASSLSTGNPYEQYF. The whole variable domain, filled in from reference TRBV5-1 and TRBJ2-7, reads KAGVTQTPRYLIKTRGQQVTLSCSPISGHRSVSWYQQTPGQGLQFLFEYFSETQRNKGNFPGRFSGRQFSNSRSEMNVSTLELGDSALYLCASSLSTGNPYEQYFGPGTRLTVT.

V is TRBV7-9 and J is TRBJ2-7, with a tentative D call TRBD2 (6 bases). V lost 3 bases to trimming and J lost 6 bases, with 15 bases between them. The CDR3 is 14 residues long. CDR1 is SEHNR and CDR2 is FQNEAQ in the germline V gene (reference sequence). CDR3 sequence: CASSFGGARIEQYF. In DNA, the CDR3 is TGTGCCAGCAGCTTCGGAGGGGCACGAATCGAGCAGTACTTC.